The clone carrying this T cell receptor (beta chain) was counted ten times or more. Gene-specific TRAV and TRBV primers were used for first-strand cDNA, covering alpha and beta chains. For amplifying TCRs, the PCR ran for around 20 cycles with Phusion, which was used together with a constant-region primer and the adapter on the V primers. TCRdb called the reads again in MiXCR, with one record for every CDR3 protein. Among 100,000 or so distinct CDR3 sequences listed, less than 25% were seen once. The sample originates from a study of low-dose radiotherapy and immunotherapy resistance in tumors. Study in general: Cohort 2 patients were irradiated with 1 Gy every two weeks, reaching 13 Gy over 26 weeks. Intravenous ipilimumab 1 mg/kg every six weeks was given with nivolumab 240 mg every two weeks. Aspirin was taken orally by patients at 300 mg daily for four cycles from cycle 1 day 1.

The length of the CDR3 is 15 residues. The V and J ends lost 6 bases and 6 bases respectively, with 17 bases between them. Germline lookup yields CDR1 SGHAT and CDR2 FQNNGV. Time point given: after trial treatment. Stated treatment: LDRT plus nivolumab, ipilimumab, low-dose cyclophosphamide and aspirin (RACIN trial). Donors received a regimen that comprised nivolumab, ipilimumab, aspirin, low-dose cyclophosphamide and low-dose radiotherapy. The sequence derives from a male donor with prostate cancer. The chain uses TRBV11-2 and TRBJ2-2; D is perhaps TRBD1 (6 bases). The specimen was PBMCs, collected after low-dose radiotherapy plus immunotherapy. Written as DNA, the CDR3 is TGTGCCAGCAGACCAAACCAGGGGAAGGCCGGGGAGCTGTTTTTT. It yields the protein CASRPNQGKAGELFF.